These T cell receptor beta chains were read from a single sample in a study of OX40 agonist ivuxolimab in advanced cancers. Method: immunoSEQ multiplex PCR; TCRdb's copy keeps in-frame clones and lacks some. The sample lists tens of thousands of clones; roughly 90% were seen once. The sequencing used CD4+ or CD8+ T cells sorted from blood, collected in a trial of the OX40 agonist ivuxolimab. Receptor source: an adult with an advanced solid tumor such as melanoma, head and neck, liver or kidney cancer. Each CDR3 is given with its conserved first and last residue. Fields, in order: V gene, clone size, J gene, D gene, CDR3 DNA, CDR3 protein. D genes are given only for firm matches. A row's size may be missing; if present it is once, few, many or a size class.

TRBV6-5	once	TRBJ1-5	.	TGTGCCAGCAGTTTCCTGGGGTTTCAGCCCCAGCATTTT	CASSFLGFQPQHF
TRBV30	.	TRBJ1-6	TRBD1	TGTGCCTGGAGTATAAGCCGGACAGGGGCCTATAATTCACCCCTCCACTTT	CAWSISRTGAYNSPLHF
TRBV18	.	TRBJ2-1	TRBD1	TGTGCCAGCTCACCGCCGGGACAGGGGATGAGCAATGAGCAGTTCTTC	CASSPPGQGMSNEQFF
TRBV27	.	TRBJ1-2	TRBD1	TGTGCCAGCAGTTTACAGACAGGGGGGACCTATGGCTACACCTTC	CASSLQTGGTYGYTF
TRBV10-3	.	TRBJ2-5	TRBD1	TGTGCCATCAGTGGAAGACAGGGGCAAGAGACCCAGTACTTC	CAISGRQGQETQYF
TRBV19	.	TRBJ1-1	.	TGTGCCAGTTTTGACAGTCTCACTGAAGCTTTCTTT	CASFDSLTEAFF
TRBV11-3	.	TRBJ2-2	TRBD1	TGTGCCAGCAGCGCGCGGACAGGGAACACCGGGGAGCTGTTTTTT	CASSARTGNTGELFF
TRBV27	.	TRBJ2-5	.	TGTGCCAGCAGTTTACTCGCCGCAGGGCAAGAGACCCAGTACTTC	CASSLLAAGQETQYF
TRBV10-2	.	TRBJ2-1	TRBD2	TGCGCCAGCGGTACTAGCGACCTCTACAATGAGCAGTTCTTC	CASGTSDLYNEQFF
TRBV7-2	once	TRBJ2-7	.	TGTGCCAGCAGCTTAGCGCCCCAGGCATCCTACGAGCAGTACTTC	CASSLAPQASYEQYF
TRBV2	.	TRBJ1-2	.	TGTGCCAGCAGTGATAGGCAAGGCCCCTATGGCTACACCTTC	CASSDRQGPYGYTF
TRBV7-2	once	TRBJ2-7	TRBD1	TGTGCCAGCAGCAACCAACCGGGACAGGGATACGAGCAGTACTTC	CASSNQPGQGYEQYF
TRBV2	.	TRBJ2-5	.	TGTGCCAGCACCGGAGGGCGAGGGACCCAAGAGACCCAGTACTTC	CASTGGRGTQETQYF
TRBV11-3	.	TRBJ1-1	.	TGTGCCAGCAGCGCCGAATTCCTGGGGAACACTGAAGCTTTCTTT	CASSAEFLGNTEAFF
TRBV7-2	.	TRBJ2-1	.	TGTGCCAGCAGCTTAGCGAGGCTTGATGAGCAGTTCTTC	CASSLARLDEQFF
TRBV7-8	once	TRBJ1-1	.	TGTGCCAGCAGCCGGGAAGGGAGGGTGGCTGAAGCTTTCTTT	CASSREGRVAEAFF
TRBV30	once	TRBJ2-7	TRBD1	TGTGCCTGGAGTGTTTGGACAGGGGCCTACGAGCAGTACTTC	CAWSVWTGAYEQYF